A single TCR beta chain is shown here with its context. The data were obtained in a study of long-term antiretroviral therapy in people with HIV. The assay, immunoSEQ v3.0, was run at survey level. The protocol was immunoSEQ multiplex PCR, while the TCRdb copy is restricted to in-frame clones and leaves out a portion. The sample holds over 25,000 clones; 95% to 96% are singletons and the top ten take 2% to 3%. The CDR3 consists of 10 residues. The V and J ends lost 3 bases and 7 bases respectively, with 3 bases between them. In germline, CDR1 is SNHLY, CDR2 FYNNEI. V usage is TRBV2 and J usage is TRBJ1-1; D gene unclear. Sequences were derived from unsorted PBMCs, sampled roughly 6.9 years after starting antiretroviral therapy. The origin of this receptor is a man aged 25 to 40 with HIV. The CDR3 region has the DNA TGTGCCAGCAGTGAGGTTGAAGCTTTCTTT. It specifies CASSEVEAFF.